This T cell receptor beta chain was captured in a study of OX40 agonist ivuxolimab in advanced cancers. Study-level background: Dose-escalation patients were diagnosed with hepatocellular carcinoma, melanoma, renal cell cancer or head and neck cancer. Past anti-PD-1, anti-PD-L1 or anti-CTLA-4 therapy was accepted, and approximately 40% had received some. General study findings and limits: Compared with others, partial responders at 0.1-3.0 mg/kg displayed clonal expansion among the lowest.

Details on this clone: The antigen remains unidentified.

Samples of blood were obtained at baseline, on cycle 4 day 1, and on cycle 7 day 1. Using immunoSEQ multiplex PCR, the repertoire was profiled, and TCRdb retains in-frame clones only, with some absent. The sample lists tens of thousands of clones; approximately 85% were seen once. The material was CD4+ or CD8+ T cells sorted from blood, obtained in a trial of the OX40 agonist ivuxolimab. The clonotype was recovered from an adult with an advanced solid tumor such as melanoma, head and neck, liver or kidney cancer.

The CDR3 DNA reads as TGTGCCAGCAGCTTAGATTTCGGGAGCCATGAGCAGTTCTTC. The encoded protein is CASSLDFGSHEQFF. This chain joins TRBV11-2 and TRBJ2-1, with a possible D match to TRBD2 (6 bases). This CDR3 is 14 amino acids long. Germline V gives CDR1 SGHAT, CDR2 FQNNGV. V was pared by 0 bases and J by 8 bases, with 11 bases between.